The sequence of this T cell receptor (beta chain) was determined in a study of T cells in Graves' hyperthyroidism and ophthalmopathy. Study observations and caveats: Blood also held most thyroid clonotypes expanded beyond 0.001.

Pregnant or lactating patients were excluded, as were those with uncontrolled infection or other autoimmune disease. There were TCR beta CDR3 regions amplified from RNA transcripts. An initial round of RT-PCR targeting the TCR CDR3 relied on the HTBI primer set. MiXCR was run by TCRdb on the multiplex PCR reads, yielding one entry per CDR3 protein. The sample lists about 610,000 distinct CDR3 sequences, around 16% seen once, with less than 3.5% in the top ten. This clonotype was seen only a few times. The antigen is unknown. The sequence derives from a woman aged 40 to 50 with Graves' ophthalmopathy. The material sequenced was blood.

Here the CDR3 reads CASRSFGKYNSPLHF. The CDR3 DNA is TGTGCCAGCAGGAGTTTTGGAAAATATAATTCACCCCTCCACTTT. The rearrangement joins TRBV27 to TRBJ1-6; D unclear. The CDR3 sequence is 15 residues long. The V gene lost 6 bases and the J gene lost 4 bases, with 13 bases spanning the gap. Per germline, CDR1 MNHEY and CDR2 SMNVEV (reference sequence).